The sequence of this TCR beta chain was determined in a study of blood T cell repertoires in COVID-19. Profiling relied on immunoSEQ multiplex PCR, and the TCRdb table lists in-frame clones only, not all of them. The data show about 210,000 clones, 88% seen once. Trimming stripped 6 bases from V and 6 bases from J, with 13 bases between. The CDR3 is made up of 13 amino acids. Sequencing was done on a sample of peripheral blood. The chain has TRBV12-3 or TRBV12-4 and TRBJ2-3; no definite D call. The clonotype comes from a man between 18 and 29 years old with active or convalescent COVID-19. This CDR3 is CASSSALADTQYF. The CDR3 DNA reads as TGTGCCAGCAGCTCCGCCTTAGCCGATACGCAGTATTTT.